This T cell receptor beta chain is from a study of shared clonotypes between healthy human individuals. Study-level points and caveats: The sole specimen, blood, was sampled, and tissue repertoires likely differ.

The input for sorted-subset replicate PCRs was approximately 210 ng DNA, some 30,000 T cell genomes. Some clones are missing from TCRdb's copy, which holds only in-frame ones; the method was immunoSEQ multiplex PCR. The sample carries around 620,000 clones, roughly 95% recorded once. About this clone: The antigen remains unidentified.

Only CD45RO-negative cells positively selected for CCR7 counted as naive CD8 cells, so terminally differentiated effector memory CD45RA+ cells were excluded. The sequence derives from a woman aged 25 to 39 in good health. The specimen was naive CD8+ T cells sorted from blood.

DNA for the CDR3: TGTGCCAGCAGTTTACGGGGGACTGGAAACACCATATATTTT. The encoded protein is CASSLRGTGNTIYF. The chain joins TRBV27 to TRBJ1-3; tentatively, D is TRBD1 (5 bases). The CDR3 consists of 14 residues. Trimming stripped 2 bases from V and 2 bases from J, with 7 bases between. CDR1 and CDR2 from the germline V gene are MNHEY and SMNVEV (reference sequence).